Presented here are 27 T cell receptor beta chains from one specimen sequenced in a study of blood T cell repertoires in COVID-19. Sequencing used immunoSEQ multiplex PCR; TCRdb keeps in-frame clones, though not all of them. The sample lists 90,000 to 100,000 clones; less than 75% were seen once. The sample taken for sequencing was peripheral blood. Receptors were obtained from a woman aged 55-70 years in a cohort sampled during active or convalescent COVID-19.

In its sample, this clone was seen a few times. V gene TRBV12-5 combines with J gene TRBJ1-1, with a possible D match to TRBD1 (6 bases). Germline values: CDR1 LGHNT, CDR2 FRNRAP. The V and J ends lost 2 bases and 10 bases respectively, with 8 bases between them. CDR3 length equals 11 residues. For the CDR3, the DNA is TGTGCTAGTGGTTTGAAAGGGGGAGCTTTCTTT. Its protein product is CASGLKGGAFF.

This clone was seen ten or more times. The chain is built from TRBV4-1 and TRBJ1-1; D possibly corresponds to TRBD1 (6 bases). Germline CDR1 MGHRA, CDR2 YSYEKL. Trimming cost V 4 bases and J 5 bases, with 14 bases left between them. CDR3 length: 14 residues. Here the CDR3 DNA reads TGCGCCAGCAGCCCCCTCCAGGGGTGGACTGAAGCTTTCTTT. Protein product: CASSPLQGWTEAFF.

This clone was observed a handful of times. This chain connects TRBV5-1 to TRBJ2-1; 10 nucleotides agree with TRBD1. The CDR3 contains 16 residues. Germline values: CDR1 SGHRS, CDR2 YFSETQ. With 0 bases clipped from V and 6 bases from J, the junction kept 6 bases outside the gene matches. CDR3: CASSLARTGGSNEQFF. The CDR3 DNA sequence: TGCGCCAGCAGCTTGGCCAGGACAGGGGGGAGCAATGAGCAGTTCTTC.

The chain is built from TRBV5-1 and TRBJ2-1; the D is unclear. The ends were cut back, 6 bases at V and 0 bases at J, with 13 bases in the middle. This CDR3 comprises 15 residues. The germline V gene encodes CDR1 SGHRS and CDR2 YFSETQ. The CDR3: CASNTATSSYNEQFF. CDR3 coding DNA: TGCGCCAGCAATACAGCTACCAGCTCCTACAATGAGCAGTTCTTC.

V is TRBV5-1 and J is TRBJ2-5, with TRBD1 matching 8 bases. There are 15 residues in the CDR3. The V gene end was trimmed by 2 bases and the J gene end by 1 base; junction bases not matched to a gene: 4. Per the germline V gene, CDR1 is SGHRS and CDR2 is YFSETQ. CDR3 loop: CASSFGTGVQETQYF. The CDR3 DNA follows: TGCGCCAGCAGCTTTGGGACAGGAGTCCAAGAGACCCAGTACTTC. Using reference TRBV5-1 and TRBJ2-5 for the parts outside the CDR3, the full variable domain is KAGVTQTPRYLIKTRGQQVTLSCSPISGHRSVSWYQQTPGQGLQFLFEYFSETQRNKGNFPGRFSGRQFSNSRSEMNVSTLELGDSALYLCASSFGTGVQETQYFGPGTRLLVL.

The rearrangement uses TRBV5-6 and TRBJ2-2; 7 nucleotides line up with TRBD1. Germline V gene sequence: CDR1 SGHDT, CDR2 YYEEEE. This CDR3 contains 14 residues. The trim removed 1 base at V and 5 bases at J, leaving 2 bases unmatched. As DNA, the CDR3 is TGTGCCAGCAGCTTGCCAGGGGGAACCGGGGAGCTGTTTTTT. Protein sequence: CASSLPGGTGELFF.

This chain uses TRBV28 with TRBJ1-2, with 9 nucleotides matching TRBD1. Germline V CDR1 and CDR2: MDHEN, SYDVKM. CDR3 length equals 15 residues. The trim removed 4 bases at V and 8 bases at J, leaving 11 bases unmatched. The CDR3 region is CASSSLGQGKGGYTF. CDR3 in DNA: TGTGCCAGCAGTTCCCTGGGACAGGGTAAAGGAGGCTACACCTTC.

The chain carries TRBV7-2 and TRBJ2-7; D perhaps matches TRBD2 (6 bases). V lost 2 bases to trimming and J lost 0 bases, with 11 bases between them. Germline V gene sequence: CDR1 SGHTA, CDR2 FQGNSA. The CDR3 totals 15 residues. The CDR3 loop is CASSLWAGPSYEQYF. The CDR3 DNA reads TGTGCCAGCAGCTTATGGGCGGGACCCTCCTACGAGCAGTACTTC.

This chain links TRBV19 with TRBJ1-5; D unclear. V lost 7 bases, J lost 5 bases, and 15 bases lay in between. The germline V gene encodes CDR1 LNHDA and CDR2 SQIVND (reference sequence). The CDR3 has 14 amino acids. The CDR3 DNA follows: TGTGCCAGTAAAGGGCAGGAGGTTCATCAGCCCCAGCATTTT. This gives the protein CASKGQEVHQPQHF.

The J gene is TRBJ1-4, the V gene TRBV9, with 8 bases lining up with TRBD1. J gave up 5 bases and V 2 bases, and 8 bases lay outside the gene matches. The germline CDR1 and CDR2 sequences are SGDLS and YYNGEE. The CDR3 sequence is 16 residues long. The DNA of the CDR3 is TGTGCCAGCAGCGTGAGCCCAGGGGGCTTGAATGAAAAACTGTTTTTT. It codes for CASSVSPGGLNEKLFF.

This clone has just a few counts. CDR3 sequence reads: CASSQVRDRDTFF. The CDR3 region has the DNA TGTGCCAGCAGCCAAGTCCGGGACAGGGACACCTTCTTT. The J gene is TRBJ1-1, the V gene TRBV4-2, with 9 bases matching TRBD1. This CDR3 has 13 amino acids. Per germline, CDR1 LGHNA and CDR2 YNFKEQ. V shed 1 base, J shed 14 bases, and the junction held 8 bases outside the gene matches.

The gene calls are TRBV10-1 and TRBJ1-4, with 10 bases matching TRBD1. Germline values: CDR1 WNHNN, CDR2 SYGVQD (reference sequence). The CDR3 length is 17 residues. V lost 10 bases to trimming and J lost 6 bases; unmatched junction nucleotides: 17. CDR3 sequence reads: CATPSGTGVLWDEKLFF. CDR3 bases: TGCGCCACACCCTCCGGGACAGGGGTCCTTTGGGATGAAAAACTGTTTTTT.

For the CDR3, the DNA is TGCAGTGCTAGTCCGGGGACAGGGGTCGTCGATGAGCAGTTCTTC. It translates to CSASPGTGVVDEQFF. V is TRBV20-1 and J is TRBJ2-1, with 10 bases identical to TRBD1. The V gene end was trimmed by 3 bases and the J gene end by 8 bases; junction bases not matched to a gene: 10. This CDR3 is built from 15 residues. Germline loops: CDR1 DFQATT, CDR2 SNEGSKA (reference sequence).

In its sample, this clone was seen once. The chain uses TRBV9 and TRBJ2-1; no reliable D call. This CDR3 spans 13 amino acids. V shed 0 bases and J shed 9 bases, with 10 bases lying between them. Germline lookup yields CDR1 SGDLS and CDR2 YYNGEE. Here the CDR3 DNA reads TGTGCCAGCAGCGTAGAGACAACACCTGAGCAGTTCTTC. It codes for CASSVETTPEQFF.

This clone was seen a handful of times. CDR3 protein: CASSYSGGPGFTDTQYF. CDR3 coding DNA: TGCGCCAGCAGTTACTCGGGGGGGCCAGGGTTCACAGATACGCAGTATTTT. The chain joins TRBV5-1 to TRBJ2-3; the match to TRBD2 covers 8 bases. The V gene's germline CDR1 is SGHRS and CDR2 YFSETQ. CDR3 length: 17 amino acids. The ends lost 5 bases at V and 2 bases at J; junction bases unmatched: 13.

This rearrangement joins TRBV28 to TRBJ1-4; tentatively, D is TRBD1 (6 bases). This CDR3 has 16 residues. Germline CDR1 MDHEN, CDR2 SYDVKM. Trimming removed 6 bases at V and 10 bases at J, with 24 bases between. The CDR3, as DNA: TGTGCCAGCAGCCCTCAAGTCCCCACTAAGGGGGTAAAACTGTTTTTT. Translated: CASSPQVPTKGVKLFF.

Turning to this clone: One end of the junction varies from germline; a read error may be responsible. The rearrangement links TRBV7-7 to TRBJ2-5; the match to TRBD1 covers 7 bases. The germline CDR1 and CDR2 sequences are SSHAT and FNYEAQ (reference sequence). The CDR3 has 14 residues. CDR3 nucleotides: TGTGCTAGCAGCTTAGGGACAGAACAAGAGACCCAGTACTTC. Its protein product is CASSLGTEQETQYF.

In its sample, this clone was seen a few times. The CDR3 region is CASSHPGQYNEQFF. The CDR3 nucleotides read TGTGCCAGCAGCCACCCGGGACAGTACAATGAGCAGTTCTTC. This chain joins TRBV3-1 (or the pseudogene TRBV3-2) and TRBJ2-1; TRBD1 matches at 7 bases. CDR1 is LGHDT, CDR2 YNNKEL, per germline (reference sequence). The junction had 3 bases not matched to a gene; V was cut back by 3 bases and J by 4 bases. The CDR3 has 14 residues.

This chain uses TRBV30 with TRBJ1-6; TRBD1 matches 9 bases. Germline-derived CDR1 and CDR2 are GTSNPN and SVGIG (reference sequence). This CDR3 comprises 14 residues. Unmatched junction bases numbered 4, after V lost 3 bases and J lost 7 bases. CDR3 protein: CAWRGQGRNSPLHF. The CDR3 region has the DNA TGTGCCTGGAGGGGACAGGGAAGAAATTCACCCCTCCACTTT.

This clone was seen only a few times. The CDR3 reads CASRQGSAGELFF. In DNA, the CDR3 is TGTGCCAGCCGACAGGGGTCGGCCGGGGAGCTGTTTTTT. This sequence joins TRBV27 and TRBJ2-2; 8 bases fit TRBD1. This CDR3 has 13 residues. The germline V gene has CDR1 MNHEY and CDR2 SMNVEV (reference sequence). With V trimmed by 8 bases and J by 6 bases, 5 bases remained unmatched.

The chain couples TRBV5-6 to TRBJ2-7; 8 bases are a match to TRBD2. J lost 1 base, V lost 0 bases, and 9 bases had no gene match. The germline V gene encodes CDR1 SGHDT and CDR2 YYEEEE. The CDR3 length is 17 residues. This CDR3 is CASSLVGGDESSYEQYF. The CDR3 nucleotides read TGTGCCAGCAGCTTGGTCGGGGGGGACGAATCATCCTACGAGCAGTACTTC.

The chain joins TRBV19 to TRBJ2-7; TRBD1 matches 10 bases. This CDR3 comprises 15 residues. Trimming took 4 bases from V and 6 from J; bases not matched to a gene: 9. Germline assignment: CDR1 LNHDA and CDR2 SQIVND (reference sequence). CDR3 in DNA: TGTGCCAGTAGTAGGAGACAGGGGGCTTTATCCGAGCAGTACTTC. Its protein is CASSRRQGALSEQYF. Drawing the rest from reference TRBV19 and TRBJ2-7, the complete variable domain is DGGITQSPKYLFRKEGQNVTLSCEQNLNHDAMYWYRQDPGQGLRLIYYSQIVNDFQKGDIAEGYSVSREKKESFPLTVTSAQKNPTAFYLCASSRRQGALSEQYFGPGTRLTVT.

The chain couples TRBV12-3 or TRBV12-4 to TRBJ2-2, with TRBD2 as a possible D gene (6 bases). V lost 3 bases and J 8 bases, leaving 10 bases between the germline ends. The CDR3 runs 13 residues. CDR3 amino acids: CASSLGGGGELFF. In nucleotides, the CDR3 is TGTGCCAGCAGTTTGGGGGGAGGTGGGGAGCTGTTTTTT.

This clone has a single count. The rearrangement joins TRBV6-5 to TRBJ1-1; D perhaps matches TRBD1 (5 bases). Trimming shortened V by 8 bases and J by 4 bases, and 8 bases separated the two germline ends. Germline V gene lookup returns CDR1 MNHEY and CDR2 SVGAGI. The CDR3 extends over 11 amino acids. This chain's CDR3 is CASGQGTEAFF. Here the CDR3 DNA reads TGTGCCAGCGGCCAGGGCACTGAAGCTTTCTTT.

The chain uses TRBV15 and TRBJ1-5; D not resolved. The CDR3 totals 14 residues. V was clipped by 3 bases and J by 7 bases, with 13 bases between them. Germline V CDR1 and CDR2: LNHNV, YYDKDF (reference sequence). CDR3 coding DNA: TGTGCCACCAGCAGTTCGGGGTCGTGGCAGCCCCAGCATTTT. Translation gives CATSSSGSWQPQHF.

The V call is TRBV29-1, the J call TRBJ2-4; tentatively, D is TRBD2 (5 bases). V lost 2 bases and J lost 4, with 9 bases in between. Germline CDR1 SQVTM, CDR2 ANQGSEA. The CDR3 is made up of 13 amino acids. The CDR3 loop reads CSVEIRTKNIQYF. Written as DNA, the CDR3 is TGCAGCGTTGAAATCCGGACTAAAAACATTCAGTACTTC.

CDR3 amino acids: CASSPEGGTYNSPLHF. The CDR3 DNA follows: TGTGCCAGCAGCCCAGAGGGGGGGACCTATAATTCACCCCTCCACTTT. The rearrangement uses TRBV7-2 and TRBJ1-6; tentative D call: TRBD1 (6 bases). The CDR3 covers 16 residues. Germline V gene sequence: CDR1 SGHTA, CDR2 FQGNSA. The V end was cut by 5 bases, the J end by 2 bases, with 13 bases between. The full variable domain, rest sourced from reference TRBV7-2 and TRBJ1-6, is GAGVSQSPSNKVTEKGKDVELRCDPISGHTALYWYRQSLGQGLEFLIYFQGNSAPDKSGLPSDRFSAERTGGSVSTLTIQRTQQEDSAVYLCASSPEGGTYNSPLHFGNGTRLTVT.